This T cell receptor (beta chain) is from a study of beta chain features in type 1 diabetes. Study-wide findings and caveats: Type 1 diabetes patients had TCRB CDR3s that were shorter (moderately but significantly so) in all four CD4+ subsets.

In regard to this clone: Its antigen is still unknown.

The CDR3 length is 14 residues. Germline lookup yields CDR1 SGHNT and CDR2 YYREEE (reference sequence). V dropped 0 bases and J dropped 7 bases, with 8 bases sitting between them. As every portion of the isolated RNA was reverse transcribed, the sequencing read expressed TCRB transcripts. Reads from naive, central memory and regulatory T cell samples averaged roughly 3.6 million. Using immunoSEQ multiplex PCR, the repertoire was profiled, and TCRdb retains in-frame clones only, with some absent. The sample lists more than 100,000 clones, 15% to 20% occurring once. The source of this sequence is a man aged 25-45 years with type 1 diabetes. The V call is TRBV5-4, the J call TRBJ1-6, with D possibly TRBD1 on 6 matching bases. The sequenced sample consisted of central memory CD4+ T cells from blood. CDR3 DNA: TGTGCCAGCAGCTTGGAGGGGGACAATTCACCCCTCCACTTT. Its protein is CASSLEGDNSPLHF.